The 17 T cell receptor beta chains listed next were all sequenced from one sample in a study of blood T cells in healthy people across ages. PCR was performed a second time for about 7 to 11 cycles using a sample-barcoded 5' primer and a J-beta primer mix. Each CDR3 protein is one row after TCRdb ran MiXCR on the 5' RACE reads. The sample includes around 850,000 distinct CDR3 sequences, roughly 40% of them seen just once. Specimen: blood. Every receptor here comes from a man aged 18 to 30 in good health.

This clonotype came up a few times. The J gene is TRBJ1-5, the V gene TRBV5-1, with D unresolved. Germline assignment: CDR1 SGHRS and CDR2 YFSETQ. V lost 4 bases and J lost 1, with 18 bases in between. The CDR3 runs 17 residues. CDR3 in amino acids: CASSPPDGLESNQPQHF. The CDR3 DNA reads TGCGCCAGCAGCCCCCCGGACGGCCTGGAAAGCAATCAGCCCCAGCATTTT.

The chain has TRBV12-3 or TRBV12-4 and TRBJ2-2, with D hard to call. The CDR3 runs to 13 residues. The V gene lost 3 bases and the J gene lost 6 bases, with 8 bases spanning the gap. CDR3 DNA sequence: TGTGCCAGCAGTTTCATAGTTCCCGGGGAGCTGTTTTTT. It yields the protein CASSFIVPGELFF.

The CDR3 DNA reads as TGTGCCAGCAGCCAGTTACAGAGCTCCTACAATGAGCAGTACTTC. Translating gives CASSQLQSSYNEQYF. This sequence joins TRBV7-3 and TRBJ2-5; D is unclear. With 5 bases removed from V and 11 bases from J, the gap between germline ends came to 24 bases. The CDR3 consists of 15 residues. Per germline, CDR1 SGHTA and CDR2 FQGTGA.

This clonotype was picked up a small number of times. The CDR3 sequence is CASSYSRWGNTEAFF. The DNA of the CDR3 is TGTGCCAGCAGTTACTCGAGATGGGGGAACACTGAAGCTTTCTTT. The genes are TRBV6-2 or TRBV6-3 and TRBJ1-1, with D unclear. Germline V gene data show CDR1 as MNHEY and CDR2 as SVGEGT. Trimming removed 0 bases at V and 1 base at J, with 9 bases between. This CDR3 has 15 amino acids.

The genes are TRBV29-1 and TRBJ2-7; D may be TRBD1 or TRBD2 (5 bases each). The CDR3 contains 14 residues. V was trimmed by 3 bases and J by 2 bases, leaving 14 bases between them. The germline CDR1 and CDR2 sequences are SQVTM and ANQGSEA. The CDR3, as DNA: TGCAGCGTTGACCCGGGACGAGGGACCTACGAGCAGTACTTC. This translates into CSVDPGRGTYEQYF.

About this clonotype: This may be a read error: a much more frequent sequence differs by one nucleotide. The chain links TRBV7-9 to TRBJ2-7; 7 nucleotides agree with TRBD1. Per the germline V gene, CDR1 is SEHNR and CDR2 is FQNEAQ (reference sequence). The CDR3 sequence is 15 residues long. The ends lost 1 base at V and 5 bases at J; junction bases unmatched: 8. The CDR3 spells CASSLGPGQSDEQYF. Here the CDR3 DNA reads TGTGCCAGCAGCTTAGGTCCGGGACAGTCGGACGAGCAGTACTTC.

With regard to this clonotype: A much bigger clone sits one base away, suggesting this may be a read error. CDR3 in DNA: TGTGCCATCAGTGATTGGGGGAGGGGGGACAATGAGCAGTACTTC. This translates into CAISDWGRGDNEQYF. This chain links TRBV10-3 with TRBJ2-7, with a weak D call TRBD2 (7 bases). CDR1 ENHRY and CDR2 SYGVKD come from the germline V gene. Deletions cut 3 bases from V and 7 bases from J, with 19 bases between. The CDR3 runs to 15 residues.

This rearrangement joins TRBV7-9 to TRBJ1-1; D possibly corresponds to TRBD1 (6 bases). This CDR3 is 15 amino acids long. Germline V CDR1 and CDR2: SEHNR, FQNEAQ (reference sequence). V was clipped by 6 bases and J by 1 base, with 15 bases between them. This chain's CDR3 is CASSPAGARNTEAFF. CDR3 sequence (DNA): TGTGCCAGCAGTCCTGCAGGGGCCCGGAACACTGAAGCTTTCTTT.

This clonotype was detected only a few times. This chain joins TRBV12-3 or TRBV12-4 and TRBJ2-3; D ambiguous. There are 13 residues in the CDR3. With 8 bases removed from V and 0 bases from J, the gap between germline ends came to 9 bases. This CDR3 is CASRSSSTDTQYF. The CDR3 region has the DNA TGTGCCAGCCGGTCTTCTAGCACAGATACGCAGTATTTT.

V and J are TRBV9 and TRBJ2-1; TRBD2 is a possible D gene (7 bases). The germline CDR1 and CDR2 sequences are SGDLS and YYNGEE. Trimming left V 0 bases short and J 7 bases short, with 14 bases between. The CDR3 consists of 15 residues. CDR3 amino acids: CASSVVGGGPNEQFF. CDR3 bases: TGTGCCAGCAGCGTAGTAGGGGGGGGGCCGAATGAGCAGTTCTTC.

Turning to this clonotype: Its ends do not fully match the called genes, so a read error is possible. In DNA, the CDR3 is TGCGCCGGCAGCCAGAGCAATGAGCAGTACTTC. Its protein is CAGSQSNEQYF. This chain connects TRBV4-1 to TRBJ2-7; D call uncertain. The germline V gene encodes CDR1 MGHRA and CDR2 YSYEKL. This CDR3 region has 11 residues.

On this clonotype itself: At one of its ends the junction is not consistent with the germline gene, which may arise from a read error. V gene TRBV10-3 combines with J gene TRBJ2-7; D gene uncertain. In germline, CDR1 is ENHRY, CDR2 SYGVKD. The CDR3 covers 11 residues. The CDR3 region has the DNA TGTGCCACTTTACAGTCCTACGAGCAGTACTTT. Translation: CATLQSYEQYF.

The chain uses TRBV4-3 and TRBJ2-4; no definite D call. Judging by the DNA end, TRBJ2-7 fits better; the J call may be wrong. Germline V gene lookup returns CDR1 LGHNA and CDR2 YSLEER. CDR3 length: 13 residues. CDR3 sequence (DNA): TGCGCCAGCAGCCAAGTACGTAATTACGAGCAGTACTTC. Translated: CASSQVRNYEQYF.

The chain couples TRBV30 to TRBJ1-1, with 8 positions matching TRBD1. The CDR3 contains 16 residues. Germline trimming cut 3 bases from V and 4 bases from J; bases unmatched to any gene: 13. Germline lookup yields CDR1 GTSNPN and CDR2 SVGIG (reference sequence). The CDR3 DNA reads as TGTGCCTGGAGCGTATCACCAATAGACAGGGGCACTGAAGCTTTCTTT. It codes for CAWSVSPIDRGTEAFF.

This chain links TRBV29-1 with TRBJ1-2, with D perhaps TRBD1 (6 bases). Germline V lookup: CDR1 SQVTM, CDR2 ANQGSEA. Between the trimmed V and J ends, which lost 4 bases and 8 bases, there was a span of 17 bases. The CDR3 is 13 amino acids. The CDR3 loop is CSVAGGLRGGYTF. CDR3 DNA: TGCAGCGTTGCCGGGGGGCTTCGGGGAGGCTACACCTTC.

The chain couples TRBV7-9 to TRBJ1-6, with 10 bases matching TRBD1. The CDR3 loop spans 16 amino acids. Per the germline V gene, CDR1 is SEHNR and CDR2 is FQNEAQ (reference sequence). The V segment lost 2 bases and the J segment 10 bases; nucleotides outside the gene matches: 8. The CDR3 sequence: CASSLHDRGQGSPLHF. The CDR3 DNA reads as TGTGCCAGCAGCTTACATGACAGGGGGCAGGGGTCACCCCTCCACTTT. Full variable domain (missing parts from reference TRBV7-9 and TRBJ1-6): DTGVSQNPRHKITKRGQNVTFRCDPISEHNRLYWYRQTLGQGPEFLTYFQNEAQLEKSRLLSDRFSAERPKGSFSTLEIQRTEQGDSAMYLCASSLHDRGQGSPLHFGNGTRLTVT.

The V and J genes are TRBV7-3 and TRBJ1-1, with D hard to call. The germline V gene has CDR1 SGHTA and CDR2 FQGTGA. The CDR3 has 13 residues. Between the trimmed V and J ends, which lost 3 bases and 1 base, there was a span of 6 bases. This CDR3 reads CASSFEQNTEAFF. The CDR3 nucleotides are TGTGCCAGCAGCTTTGAGCAGAACACTGAAGCTTTCTTT.